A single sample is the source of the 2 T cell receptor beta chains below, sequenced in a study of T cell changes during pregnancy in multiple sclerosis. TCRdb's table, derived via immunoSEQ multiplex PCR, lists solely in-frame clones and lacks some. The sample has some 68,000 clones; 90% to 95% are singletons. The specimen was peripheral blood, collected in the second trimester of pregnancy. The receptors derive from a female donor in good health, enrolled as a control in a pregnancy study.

CDR3 nucleotides: TGTGCCAGCAGCGTAGCTCCGGGAATCAGCGGGGAGCTGTTTTTT. It yields the protein CASSVAPGISGELFF. The chain is built from TRBV9 and TRBJ2-2; possibly TRBD2 for D (5 bases). CDR1 is SGDLS and CDR2 is YYNGEE in the germline V gene. Trimming removed 0 bases from V and 7 bases from J, with 13 bases in between. CDR3 length: 15 amino acids.

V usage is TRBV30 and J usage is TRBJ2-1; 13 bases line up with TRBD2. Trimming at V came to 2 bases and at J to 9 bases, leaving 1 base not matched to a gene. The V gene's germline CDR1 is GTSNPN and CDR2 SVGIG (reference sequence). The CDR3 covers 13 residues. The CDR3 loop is CAWSRLAGGEQFF. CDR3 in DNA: TGTGCCTGGAGTAGACTAGCGGGAGGTGAGCAGTTCTTC. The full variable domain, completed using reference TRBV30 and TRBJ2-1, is SQTIHQWPATLVQPVGSPLSLECTVEGTSNPNLYWYRQAAGRGLQLLFYSVGIGQISSEVPQNLSASRPQDRQFILSSKKLLLSDSGFYLCAWSRLAGGEQFFGPGTRLTVL.